This section outlines one T cell receptor (beta chain) sequence together with its context. Its antigen is not identified. The record originates from a study of T cells in localized non-small cell lung cancer. Clones were read by immunoSEQ multiplex PCR, and TCRdb kept only the in-frame ones, dropping some. The table has some 49,000 clones, 80% to 85% seen once. From germline, CDR1 is SGHVS and CDR2 FQNEAQ. The CDR3 totals 15 residues. The ends lost 11 bases at V and 5 bases at J; junction bases unmatched: 13. Findings and limits, study-wide: Blood T cell density predicted longer survival; adjacent-lung clonality, shorter.

Source: peripheral blood mononuclear cells, taken before any cancer treatment. This receptor was taken from a man aged 40 to 70 with stage III lung adenocarcinoma. V gene TRBV7-8 combines with J gene TRBJ2-4, with 9 bases identical to TRBD1. The CDR3 reads CASRERQGGENIQYF. For the CDR3, the DNA is TGTGCCTCGAGAGAACGACAGGGGGGGGAAAACATTCAGTACTTC.